This T cell receptor (beta chain) originates from a study of T cell repertoires and HLA-DP antigens. Study at large: Transduced HeLa cells presented HLA-DP to CD4+ T cells. Study-wide points: Previously undetected clones averaged approximately 34% and 48% against the two alleles respectively. Antigen presentation used HeLa cells, with total CD4+ cells responding.

In regard to this clone: Its matching antigen is unknown.

The assay was immunoSEQ multiplex PCR, and TCRdb's table has in-frame clones only and misses some. The repertoire consists of around 110,000 clones, with 85% to 95% occurring once and the leading ten covering roughly 0.3%. Untouched CD4+ T cells were bead-isolated at approximately 98% purity. With V trimmed by 7 bases and J by 5 bases, 12 bases remained unmatched. This CDR3 has 15 residues. Germline CDR1 SQVTM, CDR2 ANQGSEA. This rearrangement joins TRBV29-1 to TRBJ2-5, with 11 bases lining up with TRBD1. This clonotype was sampled from a woman younger than 35 in good health and CMV-seronegative. The sequencing sample was made of CD4+ T cells from PBMCs. The CDR3 nucleotides are TGCAGCGCTGGGACAGGGGGAACAAGTAGGGAGACCCAGTACTTC. Translated: CSAGTGGTSRETQYF.